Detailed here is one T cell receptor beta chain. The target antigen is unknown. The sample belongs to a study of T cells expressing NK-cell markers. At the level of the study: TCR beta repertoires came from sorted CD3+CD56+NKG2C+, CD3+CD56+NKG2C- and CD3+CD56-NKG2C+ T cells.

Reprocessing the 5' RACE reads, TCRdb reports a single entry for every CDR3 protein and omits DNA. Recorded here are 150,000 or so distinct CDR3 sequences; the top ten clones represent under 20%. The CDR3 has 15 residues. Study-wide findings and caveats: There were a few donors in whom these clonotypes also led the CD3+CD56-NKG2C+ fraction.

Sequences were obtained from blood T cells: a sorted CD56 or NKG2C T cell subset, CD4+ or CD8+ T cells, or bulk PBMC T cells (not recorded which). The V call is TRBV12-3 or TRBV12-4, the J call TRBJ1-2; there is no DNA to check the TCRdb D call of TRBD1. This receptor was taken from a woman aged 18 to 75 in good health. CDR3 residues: CASTPGGGGWSGYTF.